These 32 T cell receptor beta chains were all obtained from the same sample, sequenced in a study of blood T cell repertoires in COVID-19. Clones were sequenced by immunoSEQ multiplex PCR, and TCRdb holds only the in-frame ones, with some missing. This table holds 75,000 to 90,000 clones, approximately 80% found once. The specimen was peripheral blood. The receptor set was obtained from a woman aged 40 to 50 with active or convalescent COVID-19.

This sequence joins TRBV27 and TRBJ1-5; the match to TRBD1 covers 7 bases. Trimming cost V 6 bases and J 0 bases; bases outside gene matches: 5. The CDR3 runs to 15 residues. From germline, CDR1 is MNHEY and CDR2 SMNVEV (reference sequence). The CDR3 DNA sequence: TGTGCCAGCAGCCGACAGGGATATAGCAATCAGCCCCAGCATTTT. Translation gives CASSRQGYSNQPQHF.

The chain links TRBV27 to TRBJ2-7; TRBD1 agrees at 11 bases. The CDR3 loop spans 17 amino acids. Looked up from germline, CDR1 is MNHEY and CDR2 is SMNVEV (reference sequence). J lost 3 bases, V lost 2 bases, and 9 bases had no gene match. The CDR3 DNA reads TGTGCCAGCAGTTTAAAATCCCGGACAGGGGGCTTCTACGAGCAGTACTTC. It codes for CASSLKSRTGGFYEQYF.

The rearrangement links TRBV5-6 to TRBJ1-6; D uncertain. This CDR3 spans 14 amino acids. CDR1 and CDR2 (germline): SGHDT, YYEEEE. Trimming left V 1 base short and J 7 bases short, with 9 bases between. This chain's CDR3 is CASSLPYNNSPLHF. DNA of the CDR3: TGTGCCAGCAGCTTGCCATACAACAATTCACCCCTCCACTTT.

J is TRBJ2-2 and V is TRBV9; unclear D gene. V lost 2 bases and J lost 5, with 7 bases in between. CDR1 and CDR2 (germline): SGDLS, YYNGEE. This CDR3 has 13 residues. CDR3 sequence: CASSVYGTGELFF. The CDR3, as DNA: TGTGCCAGCAGCGTTTACGGGACCGGGGAGCTGTTTTTT.

The CDR3 DNA sequence: TGTGCCAGCAGCTTAGGACTAGCGGGAGTTAACGAGCAGTACTTC. It translates to CASSLGLAGVNEQYF. This sequence joins TRBV11-2 and TRBJ2-7; 12 bases map to TRBD2. Trimming at V came to 1 base and at J to 5 bases, leaving 3 bases not matched to a gene. The germline V gene has CDR1 SGHAT and CDR2 FQNNGV. CDR3 length equals 15 residues.

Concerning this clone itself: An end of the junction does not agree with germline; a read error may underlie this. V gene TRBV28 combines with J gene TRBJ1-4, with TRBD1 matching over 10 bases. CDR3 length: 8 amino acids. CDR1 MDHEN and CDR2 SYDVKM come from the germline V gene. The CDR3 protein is CATGTGVF. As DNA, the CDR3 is TGTGCCACCGGGACAGGGGTTTTT.

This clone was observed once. This chain's CDR3 is CASSLSGTGSYEQYF. The CDR3 DNA follows: TGTGCCAGCAGCTTATCCGGGACAGGGTCCTACGAGCAGTACTTC. V gene TRBV7-3 combines with J gene TRBJ2-7, with 9 bases fitting TRBD1. The V gene's germline CDR1 is SGHTA and CDR2 FQGTGA. There are 15 residues in the CDR3. The ends lost 2 bases at V and 1 base at J; junction bases unmatched: 3.

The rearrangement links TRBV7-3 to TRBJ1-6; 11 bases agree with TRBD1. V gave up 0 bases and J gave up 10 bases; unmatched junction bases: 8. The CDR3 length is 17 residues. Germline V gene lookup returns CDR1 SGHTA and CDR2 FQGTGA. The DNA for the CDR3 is TGTGCCAGCAGCTTAACCACCGCCGGGACAGGGGGGTCACCCCTCCACTTT. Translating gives CASSLTTAGTGGSPLHF.

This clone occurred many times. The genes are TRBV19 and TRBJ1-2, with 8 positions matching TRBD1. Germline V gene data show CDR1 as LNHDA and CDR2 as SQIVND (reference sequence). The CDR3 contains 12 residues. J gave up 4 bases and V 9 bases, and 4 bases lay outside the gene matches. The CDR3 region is CARTTGAYGYTF. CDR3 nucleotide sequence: TGTGCCAGAACGACAGGGGCCTATGGCTACACCTTC.

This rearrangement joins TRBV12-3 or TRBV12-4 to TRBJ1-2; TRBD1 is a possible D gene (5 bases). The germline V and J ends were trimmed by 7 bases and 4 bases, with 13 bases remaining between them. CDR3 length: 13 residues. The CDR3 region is CASTQGGVYGYTF. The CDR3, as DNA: TGTGCCAGCACCCAAGGAGGGGTCTATGGCTACACCTTC.

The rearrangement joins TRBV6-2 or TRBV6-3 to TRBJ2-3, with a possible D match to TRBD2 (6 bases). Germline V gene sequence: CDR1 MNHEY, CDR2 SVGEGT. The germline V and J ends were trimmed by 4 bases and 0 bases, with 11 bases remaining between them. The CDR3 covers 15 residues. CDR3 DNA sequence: TGTGCCAGCAGTTTTGGGGGGTTTAGCACAGATACGCAGTATTTT. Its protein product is CASSFGGFSTDTQYF.

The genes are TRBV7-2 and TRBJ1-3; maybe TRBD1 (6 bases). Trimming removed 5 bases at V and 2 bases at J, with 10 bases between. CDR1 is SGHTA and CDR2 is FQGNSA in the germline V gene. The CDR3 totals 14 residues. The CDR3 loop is CASSPQGAGNTIYF. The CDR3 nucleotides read TGTGCCAGCAGCCCACAGGGCGCTGGAAACACCATATATTTT.

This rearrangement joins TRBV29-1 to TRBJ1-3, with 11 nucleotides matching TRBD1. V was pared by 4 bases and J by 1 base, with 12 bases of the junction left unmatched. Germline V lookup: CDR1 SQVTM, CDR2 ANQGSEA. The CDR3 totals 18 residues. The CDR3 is CSVAGYGTGGRSGNTIYF. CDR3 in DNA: TGCAGCGTTGCCGGATACGGGACAGGGGGGAGGTCTGGAAACACCATATATTTT.

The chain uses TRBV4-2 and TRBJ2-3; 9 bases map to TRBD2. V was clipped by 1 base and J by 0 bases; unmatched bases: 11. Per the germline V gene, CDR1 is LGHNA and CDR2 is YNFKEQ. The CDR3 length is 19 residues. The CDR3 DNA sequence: TGTGCCAGCAGCCAAGCAGGAGGACTAGCGTCGCGAAGCACAGATACGCAGTATTTT. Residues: CASSQAGGLASRSTDTQYF.

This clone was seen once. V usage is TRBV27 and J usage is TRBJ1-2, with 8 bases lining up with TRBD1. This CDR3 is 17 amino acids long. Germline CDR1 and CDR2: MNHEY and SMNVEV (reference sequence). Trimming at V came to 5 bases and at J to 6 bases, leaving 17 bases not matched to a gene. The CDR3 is CASSPTPAGGATHGYTF. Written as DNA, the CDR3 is TGTGCCAGCAGTCCGACGCCAGCAGGGGGCGCAACTCATGGCTACACCTTC.

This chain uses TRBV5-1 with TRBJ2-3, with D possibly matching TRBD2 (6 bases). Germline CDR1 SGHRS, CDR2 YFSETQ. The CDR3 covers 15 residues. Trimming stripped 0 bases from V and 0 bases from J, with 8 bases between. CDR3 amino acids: CASSLVGTSTDTQYF. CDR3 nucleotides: TGCGCCAGCAGCTTGGTTGGGACTAGCACAGATACGCAGTATTTT.

The CDR3 reads CASSEQDNEQFF. The CDR3 DNA follows: TGTGCCAGCAGTGAACAGGACAATGAGCAGTTCTTC. The chain joins TRBV2 to TRBJ2-1; no firm D call. The germline CDR1 and CDR2 sequences are SNHLY and FYNNEI. V gave up 2 bases and J gave up 5 bases, with 4 bases separating them. CDR3 size: 12 residues.

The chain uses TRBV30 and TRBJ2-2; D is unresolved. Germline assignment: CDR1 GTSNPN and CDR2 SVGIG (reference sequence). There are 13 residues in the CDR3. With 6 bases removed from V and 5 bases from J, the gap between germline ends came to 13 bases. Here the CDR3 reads CACPPDITGELFF. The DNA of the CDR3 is TGTGCCTGCCCCCCCGACATTACCGGGGAGCTGTTTTTT.

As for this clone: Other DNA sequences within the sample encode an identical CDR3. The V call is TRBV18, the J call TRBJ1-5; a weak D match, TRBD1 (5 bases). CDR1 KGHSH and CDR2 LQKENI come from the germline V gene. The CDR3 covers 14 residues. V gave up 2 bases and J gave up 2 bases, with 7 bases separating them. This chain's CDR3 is CASSPGAGNQPQHF. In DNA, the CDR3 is TGTGCCAGCTCACCAGGGGCAGGCAATCAGCCCCAGCATTTT.

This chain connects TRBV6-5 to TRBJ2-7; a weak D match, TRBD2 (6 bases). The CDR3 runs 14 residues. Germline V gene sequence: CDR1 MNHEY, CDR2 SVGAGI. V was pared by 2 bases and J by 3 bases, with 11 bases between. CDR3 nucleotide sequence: TGTGCCAGCAGTTACAGGGTCGGGGGCTACGAGCAGTACTTC. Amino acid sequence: CASSYRVGGYEQYF.

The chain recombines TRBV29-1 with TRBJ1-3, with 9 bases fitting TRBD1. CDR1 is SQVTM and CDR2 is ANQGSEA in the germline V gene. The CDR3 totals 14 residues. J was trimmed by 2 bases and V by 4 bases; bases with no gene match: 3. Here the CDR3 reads CSVVGTGTGNTIYF. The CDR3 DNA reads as TGCAGCGTTGTGGGGACAGGGACTGGAAACACCATATATTTT.

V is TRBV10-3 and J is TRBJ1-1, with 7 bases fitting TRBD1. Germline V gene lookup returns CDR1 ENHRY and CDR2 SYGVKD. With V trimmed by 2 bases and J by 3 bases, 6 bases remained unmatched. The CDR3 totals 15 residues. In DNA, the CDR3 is TGTGCCATCAGTGAGACACAGACAGGGTACACTGAAGCTTTCTTT. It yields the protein CAISETQTGYTEAFF.

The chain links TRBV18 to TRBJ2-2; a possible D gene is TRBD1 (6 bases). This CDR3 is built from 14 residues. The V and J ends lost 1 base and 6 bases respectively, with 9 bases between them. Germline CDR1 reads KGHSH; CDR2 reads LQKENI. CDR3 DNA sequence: TGTGCCAGCTCACCACAGCCAGGGGCCGGGGAGCTGTTTTTT. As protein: CASSPQPGAGELFF.

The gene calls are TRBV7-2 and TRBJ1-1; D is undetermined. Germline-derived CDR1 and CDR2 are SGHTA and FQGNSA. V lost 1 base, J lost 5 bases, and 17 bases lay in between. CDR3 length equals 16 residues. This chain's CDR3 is CASSLGGGQVITEAFF. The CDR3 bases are TGTGCCAGCAGCTTAGGCGGAGGGCAGGTCATTACTGAAGCTTTCTTT.

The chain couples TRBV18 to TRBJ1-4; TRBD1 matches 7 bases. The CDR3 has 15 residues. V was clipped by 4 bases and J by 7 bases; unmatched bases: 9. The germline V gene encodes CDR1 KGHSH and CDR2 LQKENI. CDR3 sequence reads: CASSQRTGVAEKLFF. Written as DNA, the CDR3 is TGTGCCAGCTCACAAAGGACAGGTGTTGCTGAAAAACTGTTTTTT.

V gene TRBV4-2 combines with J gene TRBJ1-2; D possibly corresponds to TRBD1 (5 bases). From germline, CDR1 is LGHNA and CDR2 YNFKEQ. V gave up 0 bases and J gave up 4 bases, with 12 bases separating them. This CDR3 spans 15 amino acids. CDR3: CASSQERGLGYGYTF. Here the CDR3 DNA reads TGTGCCAGCAGCCAAGAAAGGGGACTGGGCTATGGCTACACCTTC.

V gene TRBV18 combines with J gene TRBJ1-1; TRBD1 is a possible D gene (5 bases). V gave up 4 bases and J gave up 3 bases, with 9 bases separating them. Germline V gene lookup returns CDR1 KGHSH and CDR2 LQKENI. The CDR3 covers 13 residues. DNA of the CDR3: TGTGCCAGCTCACTCACAGGAGACACTGAAGCTTTCTTT. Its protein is CASSLTGDTEAFF.

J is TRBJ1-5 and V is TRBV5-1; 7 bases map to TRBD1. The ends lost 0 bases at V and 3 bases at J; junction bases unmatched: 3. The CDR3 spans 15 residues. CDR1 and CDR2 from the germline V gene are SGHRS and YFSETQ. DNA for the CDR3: TGCGCCAGCAGCTTGGGCGGACAGGCCAATCAGCCCCAGCATTTT. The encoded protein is CASSLGGQANQPQHF.

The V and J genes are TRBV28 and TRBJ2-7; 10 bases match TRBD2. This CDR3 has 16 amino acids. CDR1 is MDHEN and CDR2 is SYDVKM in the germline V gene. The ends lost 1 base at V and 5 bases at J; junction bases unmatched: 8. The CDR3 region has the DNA TGTGCCAGCAGTTTATACCCTAGCGGGAGTACCCACGAGCAGTACTTC. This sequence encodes CASSLYPSGSTHEQYF.

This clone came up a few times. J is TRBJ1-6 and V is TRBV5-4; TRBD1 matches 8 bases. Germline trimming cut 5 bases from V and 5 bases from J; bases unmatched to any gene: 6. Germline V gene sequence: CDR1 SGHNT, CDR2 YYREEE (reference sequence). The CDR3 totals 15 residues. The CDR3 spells CASSTTGGDNSPLHF. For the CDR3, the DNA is TGTGCCAGCAGTACTACAGGGGGTGATAATTCACCCCTCCACTTT.

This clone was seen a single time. The DNA for the CDR3 is TGTGCCAGCAGCCAGGGACAGGGCCGACAGCCCCAGCATTTT. Translated: CASSQGQGRQPQHF. The V call is TRBV7-9, the J call TRBJ1-5, with TRBD1 matching over 9 bases. V was pared by 5 bases and J by 7 bases, with 6 bases of the junction left unmatched. CDR1 and CDR2 from the germline V gene are SEHNR and FQNEAQ (reference sequence). CDR3 size: 14 residues.

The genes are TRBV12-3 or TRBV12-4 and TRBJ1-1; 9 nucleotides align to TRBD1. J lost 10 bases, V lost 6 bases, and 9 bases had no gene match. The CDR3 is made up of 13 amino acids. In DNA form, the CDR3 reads TGTGCCAGCAGCCGGGGACAGGGAGGCGGAGCTTTCTTT. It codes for CASSRGQGGGAFF.